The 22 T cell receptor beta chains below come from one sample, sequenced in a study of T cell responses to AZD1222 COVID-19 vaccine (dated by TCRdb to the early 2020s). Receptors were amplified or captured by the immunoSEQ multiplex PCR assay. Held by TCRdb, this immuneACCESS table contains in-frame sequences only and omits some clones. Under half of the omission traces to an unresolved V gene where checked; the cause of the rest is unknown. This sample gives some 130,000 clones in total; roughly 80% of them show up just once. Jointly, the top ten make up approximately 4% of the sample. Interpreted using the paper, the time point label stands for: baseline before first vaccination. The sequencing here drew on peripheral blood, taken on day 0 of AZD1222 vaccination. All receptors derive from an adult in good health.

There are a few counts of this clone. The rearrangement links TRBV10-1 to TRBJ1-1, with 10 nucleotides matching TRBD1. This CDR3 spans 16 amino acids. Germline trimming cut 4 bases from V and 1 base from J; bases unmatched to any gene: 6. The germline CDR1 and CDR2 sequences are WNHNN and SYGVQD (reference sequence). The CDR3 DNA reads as TGCGCCAGCAGTGTAGGGGACAGGGGACGGAACACTGAAGCTTTCTTT. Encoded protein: CASSVGDRGRNTEAFF.

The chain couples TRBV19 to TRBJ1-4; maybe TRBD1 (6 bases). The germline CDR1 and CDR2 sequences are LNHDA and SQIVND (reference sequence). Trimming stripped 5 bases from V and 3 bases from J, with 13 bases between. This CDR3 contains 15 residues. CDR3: CASSVSGTPNEKLFF. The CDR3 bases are TGTGCCAGTAGTGTATCCGGGACACCTAATGAAAAACTGTTTTTT.

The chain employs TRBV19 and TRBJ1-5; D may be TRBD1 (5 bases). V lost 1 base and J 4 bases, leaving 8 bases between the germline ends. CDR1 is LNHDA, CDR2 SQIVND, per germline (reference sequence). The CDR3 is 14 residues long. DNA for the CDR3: TGTGCCAGTAGTATAGGGGGCTTTAATCAGCCCCAGCATTTT. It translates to CASSIGGFNQPQHF.

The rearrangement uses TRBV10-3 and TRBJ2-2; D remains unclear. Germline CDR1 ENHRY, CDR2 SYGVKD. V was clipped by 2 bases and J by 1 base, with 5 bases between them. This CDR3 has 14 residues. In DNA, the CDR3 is TGTGCCATCAGTGAGACGGGGAACACCGGGGAGCTGTTTTTT. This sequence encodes CAISETGNTGELFF.

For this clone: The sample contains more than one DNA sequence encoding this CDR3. The CDR3 region is CASSPGRLTYEQYF. The DNA for the CDR3 is TGTGCCAGCTCACCTGGTAGGCTCACCTACGAGCAGTACTTC. This rearrangement joins TRBV18 to TRBJ2-7; no clear D gene. CDR1 KGHSH and CDR2 LQKENI come from the germline V gene. The CDR3 consists of 14 residues. Trimming stripped 3 bases from V and 2 bases from J, with 11 bases between. The full variable domain, with the rest looked up from reference TRBV18 and TRBJ2-7, is NAGVMQNPRHLVRRRGQEARLRCSPMKGHSHVYWYRQLPEEGLKFMVYLQKENIIDESGMPKERFSAEFPKEGPSILRIQQVVRGDSAAYFCASSPGRLTYEQYFGPGTRLTVT.

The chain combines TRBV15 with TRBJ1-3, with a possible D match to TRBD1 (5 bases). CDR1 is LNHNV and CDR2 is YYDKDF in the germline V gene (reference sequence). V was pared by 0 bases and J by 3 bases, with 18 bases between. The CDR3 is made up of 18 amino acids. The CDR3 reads CATSRDEHRRNFGNTIYF. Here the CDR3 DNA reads TGTGCCACCAGCAGAGATGAGCACAGGAGAAATTTTGGAAACACCATATATTTT. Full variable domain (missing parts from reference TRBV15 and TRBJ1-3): DAMVIQNPRYQVTQFGKPVTLSCSQTLNHNVMYWYQQKSSQAPKLLFHYYDKDFNNEADTPDNFQSRRPNTSFCFLDIRSPGLGDTAMYLCATSRDEHRRNFGNTIYFGEGSWLTVV.

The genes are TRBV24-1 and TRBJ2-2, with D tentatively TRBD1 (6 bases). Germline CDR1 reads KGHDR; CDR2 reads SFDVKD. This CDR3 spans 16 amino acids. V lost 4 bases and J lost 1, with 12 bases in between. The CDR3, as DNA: TGTGCCACCAGTGAATTTAAGACAGGGAACACCGGGGAGCTGTTTTTT. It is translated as CATSEFKTGNTGELFF.

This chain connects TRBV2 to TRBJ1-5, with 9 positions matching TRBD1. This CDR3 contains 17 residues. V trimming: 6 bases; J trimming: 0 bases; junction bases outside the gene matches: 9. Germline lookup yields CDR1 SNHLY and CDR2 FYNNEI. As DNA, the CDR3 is TGTGCCAGCAGCCCGGGACAGGGCTTTAATAGCAATCAGCCCCAGCATTTT. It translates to CASSPGQGFNSNQPQHF.

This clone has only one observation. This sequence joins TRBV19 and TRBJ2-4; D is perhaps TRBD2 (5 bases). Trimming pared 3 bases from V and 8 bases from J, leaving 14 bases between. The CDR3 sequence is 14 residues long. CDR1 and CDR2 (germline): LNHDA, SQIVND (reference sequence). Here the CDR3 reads CASSIRFYGDIQYF. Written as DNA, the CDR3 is TGTGCCAGTAGTATTAGGTTTTACGGGGACATTCAGTACTTC.

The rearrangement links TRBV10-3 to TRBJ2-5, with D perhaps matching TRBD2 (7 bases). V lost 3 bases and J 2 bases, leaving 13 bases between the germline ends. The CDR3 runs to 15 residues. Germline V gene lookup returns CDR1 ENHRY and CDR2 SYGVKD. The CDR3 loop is CAISDPAGTQETQYF. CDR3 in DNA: TGTGCCATCAGTGATCCAGCGGGGACACAAGAGACCCAGTACTTC.

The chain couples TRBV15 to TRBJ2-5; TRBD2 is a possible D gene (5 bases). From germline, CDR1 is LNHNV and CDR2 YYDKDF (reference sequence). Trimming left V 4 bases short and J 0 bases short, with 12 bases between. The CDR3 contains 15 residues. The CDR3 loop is CATSTRTSYQETQYF. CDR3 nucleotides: TGTGCCACCAGCACGCGGACTTCCTACCAAGAGACCCAGTACTTC. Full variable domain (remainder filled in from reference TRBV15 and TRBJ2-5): DAMVIQNPRYQVTQFGKPVTLSCSQTLNHNVMYWYQQKSSQAPKLLFHYYDKDFNNEADTPDNFQSRRPNTSFCFLDIRSPGLGDTAMYLCATSTRTSYQETQYFGPGTRLLVL.

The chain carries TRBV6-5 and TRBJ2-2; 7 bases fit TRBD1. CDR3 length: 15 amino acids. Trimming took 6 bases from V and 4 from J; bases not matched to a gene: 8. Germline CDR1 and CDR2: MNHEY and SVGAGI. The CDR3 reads CASRRTGVVTGELFF. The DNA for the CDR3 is TGTGCCAGCAGGAGGACAGGAGTAGTCACCGGGGAGCTGTTTTTT.

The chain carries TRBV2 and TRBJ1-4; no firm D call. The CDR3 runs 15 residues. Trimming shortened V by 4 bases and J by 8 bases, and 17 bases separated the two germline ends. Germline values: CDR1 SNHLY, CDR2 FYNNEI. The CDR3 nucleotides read TGTGCCAGCAGTGTCTCATTCATTTCAAGCGAAAAACTGTTTTTT. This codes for CASSVSFISSEKLFF.

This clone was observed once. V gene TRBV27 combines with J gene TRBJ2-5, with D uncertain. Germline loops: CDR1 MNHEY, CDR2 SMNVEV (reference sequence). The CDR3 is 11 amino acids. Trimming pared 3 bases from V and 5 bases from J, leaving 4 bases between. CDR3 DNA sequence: TGTGCCAGCAGTTTCCTGGAGACCCAGTACTTC. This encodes CASSFLETQYF.

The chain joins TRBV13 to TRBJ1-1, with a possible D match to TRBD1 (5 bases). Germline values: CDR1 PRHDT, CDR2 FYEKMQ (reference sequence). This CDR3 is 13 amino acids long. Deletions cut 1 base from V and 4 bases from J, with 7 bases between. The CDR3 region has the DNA TGTGCCAGCAGCTTAGAACAGGTCACTGAAGCTTTCTTT. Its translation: CASSLEQVTEAFF.

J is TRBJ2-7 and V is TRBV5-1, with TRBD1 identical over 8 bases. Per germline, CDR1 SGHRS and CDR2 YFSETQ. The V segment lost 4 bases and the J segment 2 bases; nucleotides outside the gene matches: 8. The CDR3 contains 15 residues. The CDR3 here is CASSIGTGLAYEQYF. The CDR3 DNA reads TGCGCCAGCAGCATCGGGACAGGCCTAGCCTACGAGCAGTACTTC.

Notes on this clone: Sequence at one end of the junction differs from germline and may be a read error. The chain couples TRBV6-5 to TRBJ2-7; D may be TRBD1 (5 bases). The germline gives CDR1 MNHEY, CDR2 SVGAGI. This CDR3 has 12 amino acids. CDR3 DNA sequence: TGTGCCAGCAGTACCTACAGGAGCAGGACCCCGTTC. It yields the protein CASSTYRSRTPF.

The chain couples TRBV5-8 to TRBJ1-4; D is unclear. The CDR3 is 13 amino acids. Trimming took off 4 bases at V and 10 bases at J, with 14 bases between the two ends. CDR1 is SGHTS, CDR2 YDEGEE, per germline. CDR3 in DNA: TGTGCCAGCAGCGCCACGAATTTTGGAAAACTGTTTTTT. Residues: CASSATNFGKLFF.

The CDR3 protein is CASSPRGGGPQHF. CDR3 nucleotides: TGTGCCAGCTCACCACGAGGGGGTGGGCCCCAGCATTTT. V and J are TRBV18 and TRBJ1-5; D possibly corresponds to TRBD1 (6 bases). V was cut by 1 base and J by 9 bases, with 10 bases left in between. CDR1 and CDR2 (germline): KGHSH, LQKENI. The CDR3 length is 13 residues. Based on the CDR3 plus reference TRBV18 and TRBJ1-5, the full variable domain is NAGVMQNPRHLVRRRGQEARLRCSPMKGHSHVYWYRQLPEEGLKFMVYLQKENIIDESGMPKERFSAEFPKEGPSILRIQQVVRGDSAAYFCASSPRGGGPQHFGDGTRLSIL.

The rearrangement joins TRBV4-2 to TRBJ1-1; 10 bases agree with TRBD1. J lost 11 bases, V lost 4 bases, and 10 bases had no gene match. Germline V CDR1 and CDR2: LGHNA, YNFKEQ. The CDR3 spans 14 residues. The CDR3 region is CASSLGTGEGAAFF. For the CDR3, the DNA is TGTGCCAGCAGCCTAGGGACAGGGGAGGGAGCCGCTTTCTTT.

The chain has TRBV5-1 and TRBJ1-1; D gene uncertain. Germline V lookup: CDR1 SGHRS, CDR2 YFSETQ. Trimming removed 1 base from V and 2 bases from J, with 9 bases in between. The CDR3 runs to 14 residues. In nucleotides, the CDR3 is TGCGCCAGCAGCTTGCTAGCGTCCAACACTGAAGCTTTCTTT. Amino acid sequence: CASSLLASNTEAFF.

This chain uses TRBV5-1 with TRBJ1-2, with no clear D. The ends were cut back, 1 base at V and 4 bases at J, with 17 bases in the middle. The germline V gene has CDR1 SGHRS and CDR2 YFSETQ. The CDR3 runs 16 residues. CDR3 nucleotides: TGCGCCAGCAGCTTGAGGACGGGCGACGTAGGCTATGGCTACACCTTC. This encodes CASSLRTGDVGYGYTF.